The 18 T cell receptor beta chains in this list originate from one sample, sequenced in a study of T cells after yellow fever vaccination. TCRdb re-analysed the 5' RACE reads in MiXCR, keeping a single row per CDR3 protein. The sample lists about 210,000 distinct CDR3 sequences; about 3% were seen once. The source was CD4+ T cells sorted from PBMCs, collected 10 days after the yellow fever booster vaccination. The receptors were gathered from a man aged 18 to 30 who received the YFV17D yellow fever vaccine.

The CDR3 sequence is CASSQPLGGGEETQYF. CDR3 nucleotide sequence: TGCGCCAGCAGCCAACCATTGGGAGGGGGCGAAGAGACCCAGTACTTC. This chain joins TRBV4-1 and TRBJ2-5, with D tentatively TRBD1 or TRBD2 (7 bases each). This CDR3 spans 16 amino acids. With 2 bases removed from V and 3 bases from J, the gap between germline ends came to 16 bases. Germline lookup yields CDR1 MGHRA and CDR2 YSYEKL.

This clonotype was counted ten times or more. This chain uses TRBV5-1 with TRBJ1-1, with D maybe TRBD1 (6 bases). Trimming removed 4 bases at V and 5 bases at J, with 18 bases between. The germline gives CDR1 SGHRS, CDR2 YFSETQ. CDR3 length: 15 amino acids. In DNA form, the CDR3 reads TGCGCCAGCAGCACCATCAGGGGAGAGAAAACTGAAGCTTTCTTT. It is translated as CASSTIRGEKTEAFF.

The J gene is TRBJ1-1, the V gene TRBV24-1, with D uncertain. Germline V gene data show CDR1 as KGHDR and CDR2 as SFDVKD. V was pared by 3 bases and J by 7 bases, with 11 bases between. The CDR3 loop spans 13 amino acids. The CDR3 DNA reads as TGTGCCACCAGTGATAGGGCCGGAAATGAAGCTTTCTTT. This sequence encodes CATSDRAGNEAFF.

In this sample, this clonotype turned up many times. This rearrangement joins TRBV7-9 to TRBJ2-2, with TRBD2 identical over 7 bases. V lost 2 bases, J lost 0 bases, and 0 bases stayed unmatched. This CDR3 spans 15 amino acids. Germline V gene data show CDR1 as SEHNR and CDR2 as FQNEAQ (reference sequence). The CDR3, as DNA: TGTGCCAGCAGCTTAAGCGGGGCGAACACCGGGGAGCTGTTTTTT. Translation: CASSLSGANTGELFF. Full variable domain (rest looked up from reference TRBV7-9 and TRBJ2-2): DTGVSQNPRHKITKRGQNVTFRCDPISEHNRLYWYRQTLGQGPEFLTYFQNEAQLEKSRLLSDRFSAERPKGSFSTLEIQRTEQGDSAMYLCASSLSGANTGELFFGEGSRLTVL.

The chain's CDR3 is CASSTSNEQFF. The CDR3 DNA reads as TGTGCCAGCAGCACAAGCAATGAGCAGTTCTTC. V usage is TRBV7-3 and J usage is TRBJ2-1; D is undetermined. Per germline, CDR1 SGHTA and CDR2 FQGTGA. V lost 5 bases and J lost 6, with 5 bases in between. This CDR3 comprises 11 residues.

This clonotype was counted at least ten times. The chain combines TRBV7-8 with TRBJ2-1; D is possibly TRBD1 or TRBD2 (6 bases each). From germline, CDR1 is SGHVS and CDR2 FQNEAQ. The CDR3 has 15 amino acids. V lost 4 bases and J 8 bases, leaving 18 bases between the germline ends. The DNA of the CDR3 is TGTGCCAGCAGCTCACTAGGTTGGGGGGCGTATGAGCAGTTCTTC. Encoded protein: CASSSLGWGAYEQFF.

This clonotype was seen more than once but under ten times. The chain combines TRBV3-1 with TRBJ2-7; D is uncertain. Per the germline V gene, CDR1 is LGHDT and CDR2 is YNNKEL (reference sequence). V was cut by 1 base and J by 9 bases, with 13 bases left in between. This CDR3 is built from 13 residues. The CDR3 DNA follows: TGTGCCAGCAGCCAAGGGTCGGTTATCGGGCAGTACTTC. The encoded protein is CASSQGSVIGQYF.

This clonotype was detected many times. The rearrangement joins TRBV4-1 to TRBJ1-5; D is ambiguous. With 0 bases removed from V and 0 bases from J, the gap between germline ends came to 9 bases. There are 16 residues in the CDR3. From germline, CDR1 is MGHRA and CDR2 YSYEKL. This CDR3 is CASSQDTQYSNQPQHF. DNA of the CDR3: TGCGCCAGCAGCCAAGATACACAGTATAGCAATCAGCCCCAGCATTTT.

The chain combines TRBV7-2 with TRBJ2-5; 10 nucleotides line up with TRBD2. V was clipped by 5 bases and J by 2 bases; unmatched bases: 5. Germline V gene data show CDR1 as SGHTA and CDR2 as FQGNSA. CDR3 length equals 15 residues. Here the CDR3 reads CASSPQRGGQETQYF. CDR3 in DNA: TGTGCCAGCAGCCCCCAGCGGGGGGGACAAGAGACCCAGTACTTC. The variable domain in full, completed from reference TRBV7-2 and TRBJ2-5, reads GAGVSQSPSNKVTEKGKDVELRCDPISGHTALYWYRQSLGQGLEFLIYFQGNSAPDKSGLPSDRFSAERTGGSVSTLTIQRTQQEDSAVYLCASSPQRGGQETQYFGPGTRLLVL.

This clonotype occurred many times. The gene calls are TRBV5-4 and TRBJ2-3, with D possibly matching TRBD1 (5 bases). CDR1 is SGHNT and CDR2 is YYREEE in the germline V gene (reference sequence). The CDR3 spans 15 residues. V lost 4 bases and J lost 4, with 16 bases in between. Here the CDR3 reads CASSTPGWRSDTQYF. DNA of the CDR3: TGTGCCAGCAGCACCCCAGGGTGGCGGTCAGATACGCAGTATTTT.

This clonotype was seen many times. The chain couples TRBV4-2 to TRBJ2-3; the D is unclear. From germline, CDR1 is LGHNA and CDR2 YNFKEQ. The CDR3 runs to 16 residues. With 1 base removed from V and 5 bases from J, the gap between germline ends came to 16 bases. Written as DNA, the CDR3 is TGTGCCAGCAGCCAAGGAACGTCGAGGATTGGAGATACGCAGTATTTT. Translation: CASSQGTSRIGDTQYF.

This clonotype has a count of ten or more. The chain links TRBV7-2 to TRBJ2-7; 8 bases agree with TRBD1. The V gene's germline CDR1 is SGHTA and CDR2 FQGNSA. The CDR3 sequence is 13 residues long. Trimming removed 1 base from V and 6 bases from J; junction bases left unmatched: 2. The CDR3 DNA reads TGTGCCAGCAGCTTAGGAACAGGGGGCGAGCAGTACGTC. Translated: CASSLGTGGEQYV.

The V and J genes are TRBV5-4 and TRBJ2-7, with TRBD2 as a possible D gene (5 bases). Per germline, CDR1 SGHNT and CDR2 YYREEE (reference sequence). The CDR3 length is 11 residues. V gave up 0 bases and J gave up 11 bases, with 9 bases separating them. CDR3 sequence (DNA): TGTGCCAGCAGCTTGGGCGGGCGAGAGTACTTC. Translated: CASSLGGREYF.

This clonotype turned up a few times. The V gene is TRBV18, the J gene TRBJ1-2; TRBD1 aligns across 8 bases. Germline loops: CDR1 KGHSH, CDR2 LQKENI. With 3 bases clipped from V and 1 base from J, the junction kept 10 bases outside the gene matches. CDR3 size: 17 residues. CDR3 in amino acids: CASSPTPTGGINYGYTF. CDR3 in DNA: TGTGCCAGCTCACCGACTCCCACAGGGGGGATTAACTATGGCTACACCTTC. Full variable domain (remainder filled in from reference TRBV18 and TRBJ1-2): NAGVMQNPRHLVRRRGQEARLRCSPMKGHSHVYWYRQLPEEGLKFMVYLQKENIIDESGMPKERFSAEFPKEGPSILRIQQVVRGDSAAYFCASSPTPTGGINYGYTFGSGTRLTVV.

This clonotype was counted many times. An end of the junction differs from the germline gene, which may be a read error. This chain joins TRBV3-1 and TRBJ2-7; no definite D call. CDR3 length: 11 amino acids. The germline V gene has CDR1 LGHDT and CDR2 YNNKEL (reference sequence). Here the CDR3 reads CASSQGYEQYF. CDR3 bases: TGCGCCAGCAGCCAAGGGTACGAGCAGTACTTC.

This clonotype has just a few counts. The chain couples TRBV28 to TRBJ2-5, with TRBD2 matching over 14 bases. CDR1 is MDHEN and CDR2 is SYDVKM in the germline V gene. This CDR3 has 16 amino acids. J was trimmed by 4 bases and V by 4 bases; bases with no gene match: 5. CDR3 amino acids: CASSSPTSGGAETQYF. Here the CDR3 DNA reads TGTGCCAGCAGTTCGCCGACTAGCGGGGGGGCAGAGACCCAGTACTTC.

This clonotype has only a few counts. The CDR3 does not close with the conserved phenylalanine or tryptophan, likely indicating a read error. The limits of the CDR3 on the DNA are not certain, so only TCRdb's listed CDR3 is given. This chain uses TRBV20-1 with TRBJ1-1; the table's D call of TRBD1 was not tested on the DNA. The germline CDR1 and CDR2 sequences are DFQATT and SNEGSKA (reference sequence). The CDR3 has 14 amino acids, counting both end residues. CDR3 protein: CSARAGLGGQGIIL.

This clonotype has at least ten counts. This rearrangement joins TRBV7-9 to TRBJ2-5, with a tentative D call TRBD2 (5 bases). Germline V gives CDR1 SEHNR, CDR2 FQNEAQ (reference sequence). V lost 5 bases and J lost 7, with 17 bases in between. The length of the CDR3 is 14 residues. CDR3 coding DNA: TGTGCCAGCAGCCGGGATCATAGCATGGGGACCCAGTACTTC. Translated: CASSRDHSMGTQYF. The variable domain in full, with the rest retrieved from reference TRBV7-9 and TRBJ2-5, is DTGVSQNPRHKITKRGQNVTFRCDPISEHNRLYWYRQTLGQGPEFLTYFQNEAQLEKSRLLSDRFSAERPKGSFSTLEIQRTEQGDSAMYLCASSRDHSMGTQYFGPGTRLLVL.